What follows are 16 T cell receptor beta chains derived from one specimen sequenced in a study of T cell responses to AZD1222 COVID-19 vaccine. Assay: immunoSEQ multiplex PCR; the TCRdb copy retains only in-frame clones and omits some. The profile shows under 150,000 clones, around 85% of them singletons. The source material was peripheral blood, sampled 28 days after the second dose of the MenACWY control vaccine. These receptors were obtained from an adult who received the MenACWY meningococcal vaccine as a control.

The genes are TRBV3-1 (or the pseudogene TRBV3-2) and TRBJ2-1, with 16 positions matching TRBD2. The CDR3 consists of 18 residues. CDR1 and CDR2 from the germline V gene are LGHDT and YNNKEL (reference sequence). V lost 4 bases and J lost 6; bases outside the gene matches: 9. CDR3 DNA sequence: TGTGCCAGCAGCCGCCCGGGACTAGCGGGAGGGCTTGGCAATGAGCAGTTCTTC. Its translation: CASSRPGLAGGLGNEQFF.

CDR3 nucleotides: TGTGCCAGCAGCCCCGAGATTGCAGGGGTCGGGGCCAACGTCCTGACTTTC. Protein product: CASSPEIAGVGANVLTF. The rearrangement uses TRBV9 and TRBJ2-6; possible D gene TRBD1, 6 bases. This CDR3 is built from 17 residues. Germline V gene lookup returns CDR1 SGDLS and CDR2 YYNGEE. V was cut by 4 bases and J by 4 bases, with 18 bases left in between. Full variable domain (outside the CDR3, taken from reference TRBV9 and TRBJ2-6): DSGVTQTPKHLITATGQRVTLRCSPRSGDLSVYWYQQSLDQGLQFLIQYYNGEERAKGNILERFSAQQFPDLHSELNLSSLELGDSALYFCASSPEIAGVGANVLTFGAGSRLTVL.

Only one count was recorded for this clone. The chain recombines TRBV9 with TRBJ2-5; weak D call: TRBD2 (6 bases). This CDR3 is built from 15 residues. CDR1 and CDR2 from the germline V gene are SGDLS and YYNGEE. Trimming pared 0 bases from V and 5 bases from J, leaving 14 bases between. This chain's CDR3 is CASSVDAGGAETQYF. CDR3 coding DNA: TGTGCCAGCAGCGTAGACGCCGGGGGTGCGGAGACCCAGTACTTC.

The chain carries TRBV27 and TRBJ1-6, with 9 bases identical to TRBD1. The germline gives CDR1 MNHEY, CDR2 SMNVEV (reference sequence). J gave up 8 bases and V 7 bases, and 9 bases lay outside the gene matches. This CDR3 comprises 15 residues. The CDR3 nucleotides are TGTGCCAGCACCCCACTGGGACAGGGCCATTCACCCCTCCACTTT. Translated: CASTPLGQGHSPLHF.

The rearrangement uses TRBV6-2 or TRBV6-3 and TRBJ1-3; D remains ambiguous. Germline V gene data show CDR1 as MNHEY and CDR2 as SVGEGT. The CDR3 extends over 13 amino acids. With 0 bases removed from V and 4 bases from J, the gap between germline ends came to 4 bases. The CDR3 reads CASSYSVGNTIYF. CDR3 in DNA: TGTGCCAGCAGTTACTCTGTCGGAAACACCATATATTTT.

This clone was detected only once. Here the CDR3 DNA reads TGCAGCGTTGATAATGGAGTCATGGGCCGATCGTTTTTGGGCTATGGCTACACCTTC. It specifies CSVDNGVMGRSFLGYGYTF. The J gene is TRBJ1-2, the V gene TRBV29-1, with D unclear. Germline values: CDR1 SQVTM, CDR2 ANQGSEA. V shed 3 bases and J shed 4 bases, with 30 bases lying between them. The CDR3 loop spans 19 amino acids. Combining the CDR3 with reference TRBV29-1 and TRBJ1-2 gives the whole variable domain SAVISQKPSRDICQRGTSLTIQCQVDSQVTMMFWYRQQPGQSLTLIATANQGSEATYESGFVIDKFPISRPNLTFSTLTVSNMSPEDSSIYLCSVDNGVMGRSFLGYGYTFGSGTRLTVV.

This clone was recorded a few times. V gene TRBV5-1 combines with J gene TRBJ2-3; D gene uncertain. The CDR3 spans 14 residues. V was trimmed by 6 bases and J by 0 bases, leaving 11 bases between them. Per germline, CDR1 SGHRS and CDR2 YFSETQ. CDR3 loop: CASTDQSSTDTQYF. The DNA of the CDR3 is TGCGCCAGCACGGACCAGTCTAGCACAGATACGCAGTATTTT.

The J gene is TRBJ1-5, the V gene TRBV2; D unclear. V was cut by 2 bases and J by 0 bases, with 8 bases left in between. The CDR3 spans 15 residues. Germline-derived CDR1 and CDR2 are SNHLY and FYNNEI. CDR3 bases: TGTGCCAGCAGTGAACAGTCCACTAGCAATCAGCCCCAGCATTTT. It codes for CASSEQSTSNQPQHF.

J is TRBJ2-5 and V is TRBV7-2; 7 nucleotides agree with TRBD2. With 0 bases clipped from V and 2 bases from J, the junction kept 15 bases outside the gene matches. The germline gives CDR1 SGHTA, CDR2 FQGNSA. This CDR3 contains 19 residues. CDR3 protein: CASSLAPGLSGGDQETQYF. CDR3 sequence (DNA): TGTGCCAGCAGCTTAGCCCCCGGACTGTCGGGAGGAGATCAAGAGACCCAGTACTTC.

The chain employs TRBV27 and TRBJ1-2; D is possibly TRBD1 (5 bases). Trimming took 5 bases from V and 8 from J, leaving 18 bases between them. The CDR3 runs 14 residues. CDR1 and CDR2 from the germline V gene are MNHEY and SMNVEV (reference sequence). CDR3 sequence (DNA): TGTGCCAGCAGTCCCAGTTGGGGGACGGGCGGCTACACCTTC. Its translation: CASSPSWGTGGYTF.

This clone was seen once. The rearrangement uses TRBV30 and TRBJ1-6; D is possibly TRBD1 (5 bases). CDR1 is GTSNPN, CDR2 SVGIG, per germline (reference sequence). The CDR3 extends over 17 amino acids. Trimming removed 4 bases from V and 2 bases from J, with 18 bases in between. In DNA form, the CDR3 reads TGTGCCTGGAAGGGGACCGACCAGGAACCCTATAATTCACCCCTCCACTTT. It translates to CAWKGTDQEPYNSPLHF.

The CDR3 DNA reads as TGTGCCACCAGTGATTCATCGGGGAACGGGGCCAACGTCCTGACTTTC. Protein sequence: CATSDSSGNGANVLTF. This rearrangement joins TRBV24-1 to TRBJ2-6, with a possible D match to TRBD2 (5 bases). Germline V lookup: CDR1 KGHDR, CDR2 SFDVKD. The CDR3 consists of 16 residues. V was shortened by 2 bases and J by 4 bases, with 11 bases between the two germline ends.

This chain joins TRBV7-8 and TRBJ1-6, with D unresolved. V was pared by 1 base and J by 10 bases, with 5 bases between. CDR1 is SGHVS, CDR2 FQNEAQ, per germline. This CDR3 has 12 residues. CDR3 sequence (DNA): TGTGCCAGCAGCTTAGAATCCTCACCCCTCCACTTT. This translates into CASSLESSPLHF.

J is TRBJ2-1 and V is TRBV24-1; 7 bases map to TRBD2. Germline CDR1 and CDR2: KGHDR and SFDVKD. The CDR3 contains 17 residues. The V gene end was trimmed by 4 bases and the J gene end by 8 bases; junction bases not matched to a gene: 16. Here the CDR3 reads CATSDPARGGGGYEQFF. For the CDR3, the DNA is TGTGCCACCAGTGACCCGGCGCGGGGCGGGGGTGGGTATGAGCAGTTCTTC.

The genes are TRBV7-9 and TRBJ2-2; no definite D call. The germline V and J ends were trimmed by 3 bases and 0 bases, with 8 bases remaining between them. The CDR3 is 15 residues long. In germline, CDR1 is SEHNR, CDR2 FQNEAQ (reference sequence). This CDR3 is CASSLKGPNTGELFF. The CDR3 DNA reads as TGTGCCAGCAGCTTGAAGGGCCCGAACACCGGGGAGCTGTTTTTT.

Here the CDR3 reads CASSSTGANVLTF. The CDR3 nucleotides read TGTGCCAGCAGCTCAACTGGGGCCAACGTCCTGACTTTC. This rearrangement joins TRBV6-4 to TRBJ2-6; no clear D gene. Deletions cut 6 bases from V and 2 bases from J, with 5 bases between. The CDR3 is made up of 13 amino acids. Germline CDR1 reads MRHNA; CDR2 reads SNTAGT.